The present T cell receptor beta chain was sequenced within a study of regulatory T cells in long-lasting Graves disease. CDR1 is SEHNR and CDR2 is FQNEAQ in the germline V gene (reference sequence). Trimming took 3 bases from V and 7 from J; bases not matched to a gene: 6. The CDR3 has 16 residues. This clonotype came up a few times. The antigen is not known. Assembly of TCR beta libraries relied on iRepertoire HTBI primers together with Arm-PCR of CDR3 regions. In TCRdb, the multiplex PCR reads were re-called with MiXCR into one record per CDR3 protein. Among around 400,000 distinct CDR3 sequences listed, around 16% were seen once. As to time point: newly diagnosed GD, antithyroid drugs for less than 3 months. The TCR library used RNA extracted from PBMCs. Findings and limits, study-wide: Clonotypes that were public and shared totalled 2,500 to 3,500 in persistent patients versus over 800 in new patients. TRBV28, TRBJ1-2 and TRBJ2-5 emerged as the favored segments in persistent disease.

This sample also appeared in a second study, on T cells in Graves' hyperthyroidism and ophthalmopathy. From that second work: Exclusion of patients followed from uncontrolled infection, other autoimmune disease, pregnancy or lactation. The study used the HTBI primer set for a first-round RT-PCR of the TCR CDR3.

The starting material was peripheral blood mononuclear cells (PBMCs), obtained at new diagnosis, from a patient treated with antithyroid drugs. The TCR originated in a woman in her 40s with Graves disease. The chain joins TRBV7-9 to TRBJ2-1; 13 positions match TRBD2. The CDR3 DNA reads TGTGCCAGCAGCTTTCCGGGACTAGCGGGAATAAATGAGCAGTTCTTC. Residues: CASSFPGLAGINEQFF.